This TCR beta chain comes out of a study of T cell repertoires in cytomegalovirus infection. TCRdb itself ran the reads through MiXCR, one entry per CDR3 protein. The sample gives around 210,000 distinct CDR3 sequences, 6% to 8% of which show up once; around 6% is in the top ten. General observations from the study: In two of eight donors, the top clonotype was HLA-C-restricted CMV-specific.

This clonotype was observed many times. Its antigen is undetermined. The sequencing input was PBMCs. This TCR derives from a human donor in good health (CMV status not recorded). Some clones in this sample may be carry-over from other donors' samples.

The CDR3 sequence is CASSLVPGQDGYTF. The CDR3 DNA sequence: TGTGCCAGCAGCTTGGTGCCAGGGCAGGATGGCTACACCTTC. The J gene is TRBJ1-2, the V gene TRBV5-5, with a tentative D call TRBD1 (5 bases). Trimming left V 0 bases short and J 6 bases short, with 12 bases between. Germline assignment: CDR1 SGHKS and CDR2 YYEKEE (reference sequence). The CDR3 extends over 14 amino acids.